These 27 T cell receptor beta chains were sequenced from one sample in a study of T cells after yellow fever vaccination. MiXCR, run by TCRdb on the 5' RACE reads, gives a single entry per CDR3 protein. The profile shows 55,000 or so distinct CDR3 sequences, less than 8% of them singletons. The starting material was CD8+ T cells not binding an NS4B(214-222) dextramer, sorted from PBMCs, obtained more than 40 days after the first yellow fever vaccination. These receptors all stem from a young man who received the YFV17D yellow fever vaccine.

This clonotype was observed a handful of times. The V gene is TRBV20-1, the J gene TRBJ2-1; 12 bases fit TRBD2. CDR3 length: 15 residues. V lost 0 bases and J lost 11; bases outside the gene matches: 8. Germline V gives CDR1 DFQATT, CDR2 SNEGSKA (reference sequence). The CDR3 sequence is CSARDIVLAGGQQFF. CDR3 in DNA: TGCAGTGCTAGAGATATTGTACTAGCGGGGGGACAGCAGTTCTTC.

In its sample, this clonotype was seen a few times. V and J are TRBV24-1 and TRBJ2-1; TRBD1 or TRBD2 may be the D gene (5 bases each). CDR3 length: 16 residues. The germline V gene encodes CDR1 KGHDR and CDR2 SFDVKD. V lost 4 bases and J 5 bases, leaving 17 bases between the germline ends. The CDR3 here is CATSDSDSGPHNEQFF. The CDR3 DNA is TGTGCCACCAGTGACAGCGACAGCGGCCCCCACAATGAGCAGTTCTTC.

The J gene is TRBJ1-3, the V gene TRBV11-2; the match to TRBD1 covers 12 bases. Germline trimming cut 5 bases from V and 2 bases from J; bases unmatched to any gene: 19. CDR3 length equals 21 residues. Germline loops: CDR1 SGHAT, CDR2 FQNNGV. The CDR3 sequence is CASSPPRRDRGLELAGNTIYF. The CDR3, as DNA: TGTGCCAGCAGCCCCCCTAGGAGGGACAGGGGGCTGGAACTGGCTGGAAACACCATATATTTT. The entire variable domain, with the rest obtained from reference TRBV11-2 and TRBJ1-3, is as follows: EAGVAQSPRYKIIEKRQSVAFWCNPISGHATLYWYQQILGQGPKLLIQFQNNGVVDDSQLPKDRFSAERLKGVDSTLKIQPAKLEDSAVYLCASSPPRRDRGLELAGNTIYFGEGSWLTVV.

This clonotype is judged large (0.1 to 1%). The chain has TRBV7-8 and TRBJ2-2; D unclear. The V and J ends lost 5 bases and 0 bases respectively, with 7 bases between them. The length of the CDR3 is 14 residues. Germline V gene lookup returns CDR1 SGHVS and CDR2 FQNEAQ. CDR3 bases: TGTGCCAGCAGCGCAGTCGCGAACACCGGGGAGCTGTTTTTT. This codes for CASSAVANTGELFF. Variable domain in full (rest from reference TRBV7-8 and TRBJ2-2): GAGVSQSPRYKVAKRGQDVALRCDPISGHVSLFWYQQALGQGPEFLTYFQNEAQLDKSGLPSDRFFAERPEGSVSTLKIQRTQQEDSAVYLCASSAVANTGELFFGEGSRLTVL.

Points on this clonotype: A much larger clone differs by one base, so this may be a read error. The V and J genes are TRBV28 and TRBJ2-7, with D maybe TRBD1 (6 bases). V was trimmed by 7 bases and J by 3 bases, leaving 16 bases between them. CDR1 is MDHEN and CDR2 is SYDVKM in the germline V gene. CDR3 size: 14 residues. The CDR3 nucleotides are TGTGCCAGCATCCCTCAGGGGTTCCTCTACGAGCAGTACGTC. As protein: CASIPQGFLYEQYV.

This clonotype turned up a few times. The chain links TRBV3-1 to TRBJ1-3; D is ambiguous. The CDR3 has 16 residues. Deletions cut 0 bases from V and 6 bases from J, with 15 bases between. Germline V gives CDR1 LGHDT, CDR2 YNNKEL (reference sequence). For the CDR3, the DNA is TGTGCCAGCAGCCAAGATAGACGGCCACGGACAAACACCATATATTTT. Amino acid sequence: CASSQDRRPRTNTIYF.

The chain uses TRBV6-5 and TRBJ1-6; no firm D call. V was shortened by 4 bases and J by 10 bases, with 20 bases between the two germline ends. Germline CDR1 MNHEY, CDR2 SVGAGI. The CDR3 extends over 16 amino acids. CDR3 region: CASSFQTGPLGSPLHF. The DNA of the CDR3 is TGTGCCAGCAGTTTCCAAACCGGGCCCCTGGGATCACCCCTCCACTTT.

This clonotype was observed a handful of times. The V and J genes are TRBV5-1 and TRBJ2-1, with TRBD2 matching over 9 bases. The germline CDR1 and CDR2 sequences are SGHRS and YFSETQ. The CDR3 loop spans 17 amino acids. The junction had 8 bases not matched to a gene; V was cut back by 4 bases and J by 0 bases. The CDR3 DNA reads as TGCGCCAGCAGCCGGGGGACTAGCATAAGCTCCTACAATGAGCAGTTCTTC. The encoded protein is CASSRGTSISSYNEQFF.

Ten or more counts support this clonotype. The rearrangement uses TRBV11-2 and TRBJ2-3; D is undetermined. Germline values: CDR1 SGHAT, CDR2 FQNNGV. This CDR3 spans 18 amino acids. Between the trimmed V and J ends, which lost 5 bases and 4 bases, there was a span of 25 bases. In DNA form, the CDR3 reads TGTGCCAGCAGCCTCACTACAGCTTGGGCCGTCCCACCAGATACGCAGTATTTT. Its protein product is CASSLTTAWAVPPDTQYF.

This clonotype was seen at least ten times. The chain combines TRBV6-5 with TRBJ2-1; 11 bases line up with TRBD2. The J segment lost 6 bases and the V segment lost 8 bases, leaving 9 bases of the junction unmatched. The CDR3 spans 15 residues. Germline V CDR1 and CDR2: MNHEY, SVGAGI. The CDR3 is CASGQILAGANEQFF. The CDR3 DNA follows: TGTGCCAGCGGCCAGATACTAGCGGGGGCCAATGAGCAGTTCTTC.

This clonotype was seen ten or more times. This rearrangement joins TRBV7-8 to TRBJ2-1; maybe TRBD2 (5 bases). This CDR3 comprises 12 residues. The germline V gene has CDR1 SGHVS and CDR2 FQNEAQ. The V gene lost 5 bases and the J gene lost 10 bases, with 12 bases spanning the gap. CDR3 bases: TGTGCCAGCAGCGCAGATACGGGGGAGCAGTTCTTC. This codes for CASSADTGEQFF.

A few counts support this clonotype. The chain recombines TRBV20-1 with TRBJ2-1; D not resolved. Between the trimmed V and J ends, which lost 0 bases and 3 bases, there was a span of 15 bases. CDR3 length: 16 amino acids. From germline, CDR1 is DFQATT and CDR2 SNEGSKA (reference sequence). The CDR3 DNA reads TGCAGTGCTAGAGATGGAGCTCCCGGGTTCTACAATGAGCAGTTCTTC. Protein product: CSARDGAPGFYNEQFF.

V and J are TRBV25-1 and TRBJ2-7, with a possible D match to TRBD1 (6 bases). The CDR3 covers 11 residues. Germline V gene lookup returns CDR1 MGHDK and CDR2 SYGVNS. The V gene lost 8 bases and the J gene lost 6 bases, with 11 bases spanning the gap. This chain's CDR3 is CASQRGFEQYF. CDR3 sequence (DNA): TGTGCCAGCCAAAGGGGGTTCGAGCAGTACTTC.

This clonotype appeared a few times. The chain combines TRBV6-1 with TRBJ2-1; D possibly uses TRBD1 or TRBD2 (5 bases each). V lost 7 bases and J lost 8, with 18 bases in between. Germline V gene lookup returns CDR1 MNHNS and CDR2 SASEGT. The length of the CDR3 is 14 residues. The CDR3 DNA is TGTGCCAGCACTGTCGGGGCAACGGTACATGAGCAGTTCTTC. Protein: CASTVGATVHEQFF.

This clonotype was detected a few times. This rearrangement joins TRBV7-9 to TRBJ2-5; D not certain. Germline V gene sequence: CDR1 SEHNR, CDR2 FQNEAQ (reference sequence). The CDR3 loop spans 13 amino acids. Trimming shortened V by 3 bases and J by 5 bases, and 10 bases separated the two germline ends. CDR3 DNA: TGTGCCAGCAGCTTTGTACAATCTGAGACCCAGTACTTC. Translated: CASSFVQSETQYF.

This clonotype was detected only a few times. CDR3 nucleotides: TGCAGTGCTAGAGATCGTCCTAGGGGCTATGAGCAGTTCTTC. It specifies CSARDRPRGYEQFF. V is TRBV20-1 and J is TRBJ2-1; possible D gene TRBD1, 5 bases. CDR1 and CDR2 (germline): DFQATT, SNEGSKA (reference sequence). This CDR3 spans 14 amino acids. V lost 0 bases to trimming and J lost 8 bases, with 14 bases between them.

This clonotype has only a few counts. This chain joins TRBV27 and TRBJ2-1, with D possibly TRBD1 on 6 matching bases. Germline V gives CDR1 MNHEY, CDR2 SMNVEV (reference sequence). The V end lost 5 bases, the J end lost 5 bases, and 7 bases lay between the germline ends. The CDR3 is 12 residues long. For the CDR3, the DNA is TGTGCCAGCAGTACAGGGAACAATGAGCAGTTCTTC. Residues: CASSTGNNEQFF.

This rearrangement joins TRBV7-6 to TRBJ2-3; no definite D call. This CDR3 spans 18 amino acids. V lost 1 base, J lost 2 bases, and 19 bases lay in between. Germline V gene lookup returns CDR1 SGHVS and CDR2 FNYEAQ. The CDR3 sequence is CASSLERIGRDHTDTQYF. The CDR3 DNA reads TGTGCCAGCAGCTTAGAACGAATCGGGCGCGACCACACAGATACGCAGTATTTT.

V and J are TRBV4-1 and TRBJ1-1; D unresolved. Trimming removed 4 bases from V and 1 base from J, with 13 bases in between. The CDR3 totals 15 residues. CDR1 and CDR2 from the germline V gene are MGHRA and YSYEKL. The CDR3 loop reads CASSLRTGGNTEAFF. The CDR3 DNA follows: TGCGCCAGCAGCCTCCGGACGGGAGGGAACACTGAAGCTTTCTTT.

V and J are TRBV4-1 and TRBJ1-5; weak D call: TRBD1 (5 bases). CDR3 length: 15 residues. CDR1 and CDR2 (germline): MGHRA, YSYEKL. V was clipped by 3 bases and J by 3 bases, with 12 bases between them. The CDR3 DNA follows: TGCGCCAGCAGCCACTTCCCAGGGATCAATCAGCCCCAGCATTTT. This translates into CASSHFPGINQPQHF.

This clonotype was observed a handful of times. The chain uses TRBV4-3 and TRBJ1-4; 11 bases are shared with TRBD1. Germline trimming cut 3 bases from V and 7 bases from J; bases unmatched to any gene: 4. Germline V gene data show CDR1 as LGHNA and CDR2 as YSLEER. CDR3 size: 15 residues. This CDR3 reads CASSHGTGGGEKLFF. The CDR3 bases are TGCGCCAGCAGCCACGGGACAGGGGGAGGTGAAAAACTGTTTTTT.

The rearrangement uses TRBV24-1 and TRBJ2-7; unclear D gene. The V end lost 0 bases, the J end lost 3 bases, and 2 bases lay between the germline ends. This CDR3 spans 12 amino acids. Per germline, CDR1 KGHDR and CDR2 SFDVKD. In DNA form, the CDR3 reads TGTGCCACCAGTGATTTGGACTACGAGCAGTACGTC. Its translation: CATSDLDYEQYV.

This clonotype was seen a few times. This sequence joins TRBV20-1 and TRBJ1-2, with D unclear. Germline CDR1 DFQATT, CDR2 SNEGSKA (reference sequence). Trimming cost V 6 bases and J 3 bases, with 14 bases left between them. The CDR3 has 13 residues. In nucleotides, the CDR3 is TGCAGTGCCCCCGGCACGAATCACTATGGCTACACCTTC. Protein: CSAPGTNHYGYTF.

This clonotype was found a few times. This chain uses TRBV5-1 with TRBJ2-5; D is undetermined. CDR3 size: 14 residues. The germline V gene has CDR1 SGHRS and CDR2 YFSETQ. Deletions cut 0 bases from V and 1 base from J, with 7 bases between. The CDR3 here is CASSLVRFQETQYF. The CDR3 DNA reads TGCGCCAGCAGCTTGGTCAGATTCCAAGAGACCCAGTACTTC.

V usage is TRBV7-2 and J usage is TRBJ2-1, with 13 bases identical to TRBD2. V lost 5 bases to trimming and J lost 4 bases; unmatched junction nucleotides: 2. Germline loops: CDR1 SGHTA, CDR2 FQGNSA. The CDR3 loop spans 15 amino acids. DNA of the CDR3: TGTGCCAGCAGCACGACTAGCGGGGGGTACAATGAGCAGTTCTTC. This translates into CASSTTSGGYNEQFF.

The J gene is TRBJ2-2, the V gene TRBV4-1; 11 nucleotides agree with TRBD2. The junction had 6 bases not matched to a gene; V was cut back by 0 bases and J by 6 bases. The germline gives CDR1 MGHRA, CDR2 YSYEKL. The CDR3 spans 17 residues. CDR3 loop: CASSQDLTSGGAGELFF. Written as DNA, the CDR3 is TGCGCCAGCAGCCAAGATTTAACTAGCGGGGGTGCCGGGGAGCTGTTTTTT.

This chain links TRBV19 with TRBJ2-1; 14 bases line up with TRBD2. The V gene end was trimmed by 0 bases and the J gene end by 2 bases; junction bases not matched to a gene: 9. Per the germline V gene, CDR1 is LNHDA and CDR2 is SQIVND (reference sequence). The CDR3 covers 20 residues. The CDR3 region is CASSIERGTSGGTPYNEQFF. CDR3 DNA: TGTGCCAGTAGTATAGAAAGGGGGACTAGCGGGGGAACTCCCTACAATGAGCAGTTCTTC. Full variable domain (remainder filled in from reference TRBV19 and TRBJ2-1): DGGITQSPKYLFRKEGQNVTLSCEQNLNHDAMYWYRQDPGQGLRLIYYSQIVNDFQKGDIAEGYSVSREKKESFPLTVTSAQKNPTAFYLCASSIERGTSGGTPYNEQFFGPGTRLTVL.